Shown below are 11 T cell receptor beta chains from a single sample sequenced in a study of T cell responses to AZD1222 COVID-19 vaccine. The repertoire was sequenced with immunoSEQ multiplex PCR; TCRdb's copy has only in-frame clones and lacks some. The profile shows 80,000 to 130,000 clones, around 87% of them singletons. Sequences were derived from peripheral blood, sampled on day 0 of AZD1222 vaccination. The receptors shown here come from an adult in good health.

This chain joins TRBV6-5 and TRBJ2-3, with D unresolved. The ends were cut back, 7 bases at V and 10 bases at J, with 21 bases in the middle. This CDR3 has 14 amino acids. In germline, CDR1 is MNHEY, CDR2 SVGAGI. The CDR3 bases are TGTGCCAGCACCCTACGGGTGGGTGGAACACCGCAGTATTTT. Translation gives CASTLRVGGTPQYF.

The chain is built from TRBV28 and TRBJ1-1; 8 nucleotides line up with TRBD1. With V trimmed by 4 bases and J by 5 bases, 9 bases remained unmatched. Germline V gene lookup returns CDR1 MDHEN and CDR2 SYDVKM. The CDR3 length is 15 residues. The CDR3 reads CASSSIQGGRTEAFF. The CDR3 DNA follows: TGTGCCAGCAGTTCCATACAGGGGGGAAGAACTGAAGCTTTCTTT.

V gene TRBV4-3 combines with J gene TRBJ1-6; possibly TRBD1 for D (5 bases). Per germline, CDR1 LGHNA and CDR2 YSLEER. The CDR3 loop spans 16 amino acids. The V end lost 0 bases, the J end lost 8 bases, and 14 bases lay between the germline ends. The DNA for the CDR3 is TGCGCCAGCAGCCAAGACGGGTCCAGGGCTGATTCACCCCTCCACTTT. It specifies CASSQDGSRADSPLHF.

V usage is TRBV30 and J usage is TRBJ1-4, with 9 nucleotides matching TRBD1. Germline assignment: CDR1 GTSNPN and CDR2 SVGIG (reference sequence). The trim removed 4 bases at V and 6 bases at J, leaving 12 bases unmatched. The CDR3 is 16 residues long. Written as DNA, the CDR3 is TGTGCCTGGATCCCCCGGGACAGGGTTTGTTATGAAAAACTGTTTTTT. Protein: CAWIPRDRVCYEKLFF.

The genes are TRBV18 and TRBJ1-2; D remains unclear. V was clipped by 2 bases and J by 7 bases, with 14 bases between them. There are 14 residues in the CDR3. From germline, CDR1 is KGHSH and CDR2 LQKENI. CDR3 DNA: TGTGCCAGCTCACCAACTGACGGCGAGTTTGGCTACACCTTC. Translating it yields CASSPTDGEFGYTF. Drawing the rest from reference TRBV18 and TRBJ1-2, the complete variable domain is NAGVMQNPRHLVRRRGQEARLRCSPMKGHSHVYWYRQLPEEGLKFMVYLQKENIIDESGMPKERFSAEFPKEGPSILRIQQVVRGDSAAYFCASSPTDGEFGYTFGSGTRLTVV.

The CDR3: CASRRESSSYEQYF. The CDR3 DNA reads TGTGCCAGCAGACGTGAAAGCAGCTCCTACGAGCAGTACTTC. This chain connects TRBV6-1 to TRBJ2-7; D call uncertain. Germline values: CDR1 MNHNS, CDR2 SASEGT. The ends were cut back, 6 bases at V and 0 bases at J, with 12 bases in the middle. This CDR3 spans 14 amino acids.

The chain has TRBV19 and TRBJ2-6; either TRBD1 or TRBD2 may supply D (5 bases each). Germline CDR1 reads LNHDA; CDR2 reads SQIVND (reference sequence). The V and J ends lost 5 bases and 2 bases respectively, with 7 bases between them. The CDR3 contains 14 residues. The CDR3 nucleotides are TGTGCCAGTAGTTTGGGGGCTGGGGCCAACGTCCTGACTTTC. It is translated as CASSLGAGANVLTF.

The J gene is TRBJ1-1, the V gene TRBV7-3; 7 nucleotides line up with TRBD1. V lost 3 bases and J lost 2; bases outside the gene matches: 6. The CDR3 sequence is 15 residues long. The germline gives CDR1 SGHTA, CDR2 FQGTGA. CDR3 nucleotides: TGTGCCAGCAGCTTGATAACAGGGGTCAACACTGAAGCTTTCTTT. Translation: CASSLITGVNTEAFF.

This clone was recorded only once. The V gene is TRBV21-1, the J gene TRBJ1-5; the table's D call of TRBD1 was not tested on the DNA. TRBV21-1 is a pseudogene segment. CDR3 size: 15 residues. The CDR3: CARGSRAGLYQPQHF. As DNA, the CDR3 is TGTGCCAGGGGATCTCGGGCAGGGCTGTATCAGCCCCAGCATTTT.

This chain connects TRBV19 to TRBJ2-7; 7 nucleotides align to TRBD1. The CDR3 totals 15 residues. J gave up 1 base and V 0 bases, and 3 bases lay outside the gene matches. Germline V lookup: CDR1 LNHDA, CDR2 SQIVND (reference sequence). The CDR3 loop reads CASSIDAGGSYEQYF. The CDR3 bases are TGTGCCAGTAGTATAGATGCAGGGGGATCCTACGAGCAGTACTTC.

The chain joins TRBV29-1 to TRBJ2-3, with a tentative D call TRBD2 (5 bases). Germline V gene sequence: CDR1 SQVTM, CDR2 ANQGSEA. CDR3 size: 13 residues. This CDR3 is CSGLGENTDTQYF. The CDR3 bases are TGCAGTGGACTCGGGGAAAACACAGATACGCAGTATTTT.